The text below deals with one T cell receptor (beta chain). Its antigen is not known. The V gene's germline CDR1 is MDHEN and CDR2 SYDVKM. This CDR3 contains 14 residues. J was trimmed by 5 bases and V by 3 bases; bases with no gene match: 6. The PCR was carried out with 60 Vbeta primers and 13 Jbeta primers. Clones were sequenced by immunoSEQ multiplex PCR, and TCRdb holds only the in-frame ones, with some missing. The sample consists of about 160,000 clones, 76% of them appearing once. The data are from a study of cytomegalovirus exposure and HLA in healthy donors. Notes on the study in general: Per published reports, the classifier diagnosed cytomegalovirus status with high specificity and sensitivity.

The V gene is TRBV28, the J gene TRBJ1-1, with 7 bases that match TRBD1. The material sequenced was PBMCs. This TCR was sampled from a female donor in good health and CMV-seronegative. The CDR3 nucleotides read TGTGCCAGCAGTTTGACCAGGGGGTCGACTGAAGCTTTCTTT. The encoded protein is CASSLTRGSTEAFF.